The source of this TCR beta chain is a study of cytotoxic CD8 clonotypes in ibrutinib-treated CLL. After removal of 3 bases from V and 2 bases from J, the junction contained 5 bases not matched to a gene. The length of the CDR3 is 15 residues. Germline lookup yields CDR1 LNHDA and CDR2 SQIVND (reference sequence). This clone appeared a few times. Sequenced by immunoSEQ multiplex PCR; TCRdb stores in-frame clones only, minus some. The sample contains more than 15,000 clones, about 65% of which appear only once. The sequence was collected from a human donor with chronic lymphocytic leukemia. The chain joins TRBV19 to TRBJ2-7, with TRBD1 identical over 9 bases. The source material was PBMCs, sampled before ibrutinib treatment. The CDR3: CASSITGGTAYEQYF. The CDR3 nucleotides are TGTGCCAGTAGTATTACAGGGGGCACAGCCTACGAGCAGTACTTC.